Listed below are T cell receptor beta chains from one sample, sequenced in a study of early T cells in non-severe SARS-CoV-2 infection. Via MiXCR, TCRdb re-called the 5' RACE reads, giving one row per CDR3 protein. The data show over 95,000 distinct CDR3 sequences, with approximately 17% seen just once and 1.3% held by the top ten. Material for sequencing was whole blood. All receptors derive from an adult who was a healthcare worker with PCR-confirmed SARS-CoV-2 infection or an uninfected control (not recorded which). The CDR3 runs from the conserved cysteine through the conserved F or W. A D gene is named only where the DNA matches it firmly. Clone size, where shown, is once, few, many, or a class for clones that have expanded.

V	J	size	D	DNA	CDR3
TRBV29-1	TRBJ1-4	.	TRBD1	TGCAGCGCACAGGGGATGACTAATGAAAAACTGTTTTTT	CSAQGMTNEKLFF
TRBV28	TRBJ2-3	.	.	TGTGCCAGCAGTCTGATCCGGGACCGCGACACAGATACGCAGTATTTT	CASSLIRDRDTDTQYF
TRBV7-9	TRBJ1-5	.	.	TGTGCCAGCAGCTTAGGGCCGGATAGCAATCAGCCCCAGCATTTT	CASSLGPDSNQPQHF
TRBV6-6	TRBJ1-1	.	.	TGTGCCAGCAGTTACTCGGGGGAGTACACTGAAGCTTTCTTT	CASSYSGEYTEAFF
TRBV12-3/TRBV12-4	TRBJ1-3	few	TRBD1	TGTGCCAGCAGGACAGGGGGACTCGAAAACACCATATATTTT	CASRTGGLENTIYF
TRBV2	TRBJ2-1	few	.	TGTGCCAGCAGCTTAGGGGGAGGGGGTTACAATGAGCAGTTCTTC	CASSLGGGGYNEQFF
TRBV15	TRBJ2-3	many	.	TGTGCCACCAGCAGAGATCGAGGAGGGGGCACAGATACGCAGTATTTT	CATSRDRGGGTDTQYF
TRBV20-1	TRBJ2-3	.	TRBD2	TGCAGTGCTCCTAGAGGACTAGCGGGCAGCACAGATACGCAGTATTTT	CSAPRGLAGSTDTQYF
TRBV20-1	TRBJ2-1	few	TRBD2	TGCAGTGCTAGAGATGGACTAGCGGGAGGGAGTGAGCAGTTCTTC	CSARDGLAGGSEQFF
TRBV12-5	TRBJ1-2	few	.	TGTGCTAGTGGTTTGTCACGGGGGGTACTCTATGGCTACACCTTC	CASGLSRGVLYGYTF
TRBV19	TRBJ1-5	.	.	TGTGCCAGTAGTGCATCGGGGTATAGCAATCAGCCCCAGCATTTT	CASSASGYSNQPQHF
TRBV15	TRBJ1-1	few	.	TGTGCCACCAGCAGAGATCCAGCCAGGAACACTGAAGTTTTCTTT	CATSRDPARNTEVFF
TRBV5-1	TRBJ2-5	few	TRBD1	TGCGCCAGCAGATCCGGGACAGGGGATGAGACCCAGTACTTC	CASRSGTGDETQYF
TRBV5-1	TRBJ1-1	.	.	TGCGCCAGCAGCTTGGTCGGGGGAAGGCACACTGAAGCTTTCTTT	CASSLVGGRHTEAFF
TRBV12-3/TRBV12-4	TRBJ2-1	few	.	TGTGCCAGCAGTATTTCCGCGTACAATGAGCAGTTCTTC	CASSISAYNEQFF
TRBV11-2	TRBJ2-1	.	TRBD2	TGTGCCAGCAGCTCAGCGGGAGGCCACAATGAGCAGTTCTTC	CASSSAGGHNEQFF
TRBV27	TRBJ2-1	.	.	TGTGCCAGCAGTTTCGGAGCTGAGCAGTTCTTC	CASSFGAEQFF
TRBV18	TRBJ1-4	.	TRBD1	TGTGCCAGCTCACCAGAGACAGGGGGCGCGGCTAATGAAAAACTGTTTTTT	CASSPETGGAANEKLFF
TRBV6-2/TRBV6-3	TRBJ2-3	few	.	TGTGCCAGCAGTTACCCCGATACGCAGTATTTT	CASSYPDTQYF
TRBV11-2	TRBJ2-1	few	.	TGTGCCAGCAGCTTATACTCCGGAGGCGGTCGTGACAATGAGCAGTTCTTC	CASSLYSGGGRDNEQFF